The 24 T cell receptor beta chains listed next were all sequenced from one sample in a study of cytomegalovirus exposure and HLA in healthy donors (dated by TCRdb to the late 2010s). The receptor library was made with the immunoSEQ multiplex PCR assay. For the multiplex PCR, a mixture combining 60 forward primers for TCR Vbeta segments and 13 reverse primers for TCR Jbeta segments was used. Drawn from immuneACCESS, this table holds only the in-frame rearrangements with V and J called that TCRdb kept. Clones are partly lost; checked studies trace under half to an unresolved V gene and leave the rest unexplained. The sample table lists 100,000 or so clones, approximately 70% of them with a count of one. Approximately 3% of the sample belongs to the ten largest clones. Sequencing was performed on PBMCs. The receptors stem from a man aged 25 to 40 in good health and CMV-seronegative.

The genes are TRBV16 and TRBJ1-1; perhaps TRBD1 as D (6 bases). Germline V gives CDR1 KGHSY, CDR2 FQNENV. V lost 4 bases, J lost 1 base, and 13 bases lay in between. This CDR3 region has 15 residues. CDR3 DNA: TGTGCCAGCAGCCCAAGCGGCAGGGGGAACACTGAAGCTTTCTTT. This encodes CASSPSGRGNTEAFF.

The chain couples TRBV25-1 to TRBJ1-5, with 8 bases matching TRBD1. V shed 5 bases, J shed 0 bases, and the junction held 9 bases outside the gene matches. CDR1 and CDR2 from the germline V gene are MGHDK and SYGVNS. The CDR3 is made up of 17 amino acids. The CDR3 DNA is TGTGCCAGCAGTCCGACAGGGGCCAGCATTAGCAATCAGCCCCAGCATTTT. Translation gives CASSPTGASISNQPQHF. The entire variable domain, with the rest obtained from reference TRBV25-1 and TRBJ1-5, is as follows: EADIYQTPRYLVIGTGKKITLECSQTMGHDKMYWYQQDPGMELHLIHYSYGVNSTEKGDLSSESTVSRIRTEHFPLTLESARPSHTSQYLCASSPTGASISNQPQHFGDGTRLSIL.

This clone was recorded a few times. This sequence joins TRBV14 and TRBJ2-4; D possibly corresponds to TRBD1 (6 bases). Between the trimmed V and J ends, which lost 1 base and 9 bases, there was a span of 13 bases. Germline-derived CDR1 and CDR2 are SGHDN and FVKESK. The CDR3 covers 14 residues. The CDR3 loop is CASSQGSGAGIQYF. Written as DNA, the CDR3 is TGTGCCAGCAGCCAAGGCTCAGGGGCGGGCATTCAGTACTTC.

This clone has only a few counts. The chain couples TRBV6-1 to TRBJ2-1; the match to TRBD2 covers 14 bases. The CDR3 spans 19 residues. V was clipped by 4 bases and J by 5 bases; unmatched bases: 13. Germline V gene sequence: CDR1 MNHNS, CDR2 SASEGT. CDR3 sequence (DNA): TGTGCCAGCAGTGGGGAGGGACTAGCGGGAGTCGGTATAAACAATGAGCAGTTCTTC. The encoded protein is CASSGEGLAGVGINNEQFF.

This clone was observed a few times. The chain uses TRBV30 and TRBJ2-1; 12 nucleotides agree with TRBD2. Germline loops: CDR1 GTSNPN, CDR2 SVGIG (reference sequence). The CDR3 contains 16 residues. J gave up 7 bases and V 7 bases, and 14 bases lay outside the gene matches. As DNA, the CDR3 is TGTGCCTCCCCCAGCTCCGGACTAGCGGGAACGAATGAGCAGTTCTTC. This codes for CASPSSGLAGTNEQFF.

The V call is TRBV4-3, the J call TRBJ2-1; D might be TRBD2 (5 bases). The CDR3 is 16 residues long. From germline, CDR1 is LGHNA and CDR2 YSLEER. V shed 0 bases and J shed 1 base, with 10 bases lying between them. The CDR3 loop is CASSQEYGGSYNEQFF. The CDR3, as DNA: TGCGCCAGCAGCCAAGAATATGGAGGTTCCTACAATGAGCAGTTCTTC.

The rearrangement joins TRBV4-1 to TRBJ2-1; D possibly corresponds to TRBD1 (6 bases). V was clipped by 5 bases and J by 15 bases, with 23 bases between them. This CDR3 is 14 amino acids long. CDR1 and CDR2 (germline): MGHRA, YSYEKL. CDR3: CASSGQQGQEVRFF. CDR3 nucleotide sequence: TGCGCCAGCAGCGGGCAACAGGGACAAGAGGTGAGGTTCTTC.

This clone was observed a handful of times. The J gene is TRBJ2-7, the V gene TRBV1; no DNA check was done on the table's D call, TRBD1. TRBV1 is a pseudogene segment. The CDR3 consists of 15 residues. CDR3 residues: CTSSQLRTGHYEQYF. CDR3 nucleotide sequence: TGCACCAGCAGCCAACTGCGGACGGGACACTACGAGCAGTACTTC.

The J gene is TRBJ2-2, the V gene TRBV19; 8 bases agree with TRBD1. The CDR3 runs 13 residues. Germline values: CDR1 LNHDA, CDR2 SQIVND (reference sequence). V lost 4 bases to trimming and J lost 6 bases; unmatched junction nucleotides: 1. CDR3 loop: CASSTQGAGELFF. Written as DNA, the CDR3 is TGTGCCAGTAGTACACAGGGGGCCGGGGAGCTGTTTTTT.

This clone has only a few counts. The CDR3 here is CASSLFGHRDYTDTQYF. Here the CDR3 DNA reads TGTGCCAGCAGTTTATTCGGGCATCGGGACTACACAGATACGCAGTATTTT. The chain combines TRBV27 with TRBJ2-3; 7 bases map to TRBD2. The CDR3 runs 17 residues. The V gene end was trimmed by 1 base and the J gene end by 2 bases; junction bases not matched to a gene: 9. Germline V gene data show CDR1 as MNHEY and CDR2 as SMNVEV (reference sequence).

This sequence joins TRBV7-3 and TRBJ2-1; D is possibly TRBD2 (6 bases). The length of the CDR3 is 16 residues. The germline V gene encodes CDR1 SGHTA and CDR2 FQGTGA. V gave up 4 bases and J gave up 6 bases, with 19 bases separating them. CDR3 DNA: TGTGCCAGCAGCTCATCCAGCACGATGGGAGGCAATGAGCAGTTCTTC. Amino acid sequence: CASSSSSTMGGNEQFF. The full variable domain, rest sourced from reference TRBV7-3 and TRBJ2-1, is GAGVSQTPSNKVTEKGKYVELRCDPISGHTALYWYRQSLGQGPEFLIYFQGTGAADDSGLPNDRFFAVRPEGSVSTLKIQRTERGDSAVYLCASSSSSTMGGNEQFFGPGTRLTVL.

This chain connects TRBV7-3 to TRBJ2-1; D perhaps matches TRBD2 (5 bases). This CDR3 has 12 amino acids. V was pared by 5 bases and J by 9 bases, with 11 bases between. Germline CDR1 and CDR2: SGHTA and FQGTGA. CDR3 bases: TGTGCCAGCAGCGGGCCGGGGAGTGAGCAGTTCTTC. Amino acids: CASSGPGSEQFF.

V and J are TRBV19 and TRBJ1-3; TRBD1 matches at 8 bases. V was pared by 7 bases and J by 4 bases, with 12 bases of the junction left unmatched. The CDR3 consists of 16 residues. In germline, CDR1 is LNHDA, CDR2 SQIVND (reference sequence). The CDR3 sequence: CASTPNRGASGNTIYF. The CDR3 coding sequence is TGTGCCAGTACCCCGAACAGGGGGGCGTCGGGAAACACCATATATTTT.

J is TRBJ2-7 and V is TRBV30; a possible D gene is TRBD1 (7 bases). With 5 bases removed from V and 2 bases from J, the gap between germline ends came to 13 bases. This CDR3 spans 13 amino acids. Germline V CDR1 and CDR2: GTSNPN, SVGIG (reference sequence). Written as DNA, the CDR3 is TGTGCCTGGGCGGAGGGGGCCCCCTACGAGCAGTACTTC. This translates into CAWAEGAPYEQYF. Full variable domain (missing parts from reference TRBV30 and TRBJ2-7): SQTIHQWPATLVQPVGSPLSLECTVEGTSNPNLYWYRQAAGRGLQLLFYSVGIGQISSEVPQNLSASRPQDRQFILSSKKLLLSDSGFYLCAWAEGAPYEQYFGPGTRLTVT.

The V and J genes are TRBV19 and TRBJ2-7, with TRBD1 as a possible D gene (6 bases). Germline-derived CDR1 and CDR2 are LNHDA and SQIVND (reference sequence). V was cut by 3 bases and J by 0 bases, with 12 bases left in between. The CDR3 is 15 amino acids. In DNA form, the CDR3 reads TGTGCCAGTAGTATTTATTGGACAGACTCCTACGAGCAGTACTTC. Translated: CASSIYWTDSYEQYF.

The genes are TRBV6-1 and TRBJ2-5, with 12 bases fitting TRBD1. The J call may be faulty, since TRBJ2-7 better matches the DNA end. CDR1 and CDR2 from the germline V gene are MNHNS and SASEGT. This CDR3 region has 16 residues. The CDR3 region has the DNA TGTGCCAGCAGTGTCCTGGGACAGGGGGCTTCCTACGAGCAGTACTTC. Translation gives CASSVLGQGASYEQYF.

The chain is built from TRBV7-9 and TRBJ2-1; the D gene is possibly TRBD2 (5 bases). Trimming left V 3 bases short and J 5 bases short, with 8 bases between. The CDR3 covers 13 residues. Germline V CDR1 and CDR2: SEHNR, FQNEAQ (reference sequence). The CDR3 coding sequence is TGTGCCAGCAGCTTGGGAGAAAACAATGAGCAGTTCTTC. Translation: CASSLGENNEQFF.

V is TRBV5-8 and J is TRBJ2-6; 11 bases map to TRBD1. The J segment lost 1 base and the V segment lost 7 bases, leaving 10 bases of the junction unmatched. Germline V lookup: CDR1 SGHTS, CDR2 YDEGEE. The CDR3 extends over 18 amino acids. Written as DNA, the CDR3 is TGTGCCAGCCCTGGGGACAGGGGGAAATGGTCTGGGGCCAACGTCCTGACTTTC. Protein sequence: CASPGDRGKWSGANVLTF.

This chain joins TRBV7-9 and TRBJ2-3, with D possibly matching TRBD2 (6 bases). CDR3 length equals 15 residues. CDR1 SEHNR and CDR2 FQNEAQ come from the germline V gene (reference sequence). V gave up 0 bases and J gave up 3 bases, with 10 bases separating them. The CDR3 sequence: CASSLAVRGTDTQYF. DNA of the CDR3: TGTGCCAGCAGCTTAGCGGTACGGGGGACAGATACGCAGTATTTT. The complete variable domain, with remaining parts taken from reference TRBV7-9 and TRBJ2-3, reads DTGVSQNPRHKITKRGQNVTFRCDPISEHNRLYWYRQTLGQGPEFLTYFQNEAQLEKSRLLSDRFSAERPKGSFSTLEIQRTEQGDSAMYLCASSLAVRGTDTQYFGPGTRLTVL.

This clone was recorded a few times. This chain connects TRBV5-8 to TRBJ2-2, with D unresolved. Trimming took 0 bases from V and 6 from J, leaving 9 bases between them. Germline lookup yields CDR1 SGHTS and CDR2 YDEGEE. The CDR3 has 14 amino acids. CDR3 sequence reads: CASSLGRFPGELFF. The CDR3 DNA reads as TGTGCCAGCAGCTTGGGCAGGTTCCCCGGGGAGCTGTTTTTT.

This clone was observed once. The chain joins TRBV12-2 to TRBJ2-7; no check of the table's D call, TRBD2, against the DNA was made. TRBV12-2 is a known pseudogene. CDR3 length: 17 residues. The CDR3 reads CASRFGRDARAGYEQYF. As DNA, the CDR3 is TGTGCAAGTCGCTTTGGGAGGGATGCTCGGGCGGGCTACGAGCAGTACTTC.

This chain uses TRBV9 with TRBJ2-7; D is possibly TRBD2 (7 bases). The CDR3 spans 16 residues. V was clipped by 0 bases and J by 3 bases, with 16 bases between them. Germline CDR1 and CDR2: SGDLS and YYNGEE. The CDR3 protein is CASSVGRQGTIYEQYF. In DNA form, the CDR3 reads TGTGCCAGCAGCGTAGGTCGTCAGGGGACTATCTACGAGCAGTACTTC.

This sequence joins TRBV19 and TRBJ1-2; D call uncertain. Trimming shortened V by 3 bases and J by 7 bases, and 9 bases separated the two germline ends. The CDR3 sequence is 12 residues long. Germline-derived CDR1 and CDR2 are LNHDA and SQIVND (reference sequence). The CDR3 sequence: CASSMRDSGYTF. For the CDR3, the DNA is TGTGCCAGTAGTATGCGTGACTCTGGCTACACCTTC.

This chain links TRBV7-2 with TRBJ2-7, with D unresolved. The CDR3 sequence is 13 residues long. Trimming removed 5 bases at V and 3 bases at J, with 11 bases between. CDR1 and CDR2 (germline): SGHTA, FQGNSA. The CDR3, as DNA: TGTGCCAGCAGCCTCCGACTGGTCTACGAGCAGTACTTC. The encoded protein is CASSLRLVYEQYF.